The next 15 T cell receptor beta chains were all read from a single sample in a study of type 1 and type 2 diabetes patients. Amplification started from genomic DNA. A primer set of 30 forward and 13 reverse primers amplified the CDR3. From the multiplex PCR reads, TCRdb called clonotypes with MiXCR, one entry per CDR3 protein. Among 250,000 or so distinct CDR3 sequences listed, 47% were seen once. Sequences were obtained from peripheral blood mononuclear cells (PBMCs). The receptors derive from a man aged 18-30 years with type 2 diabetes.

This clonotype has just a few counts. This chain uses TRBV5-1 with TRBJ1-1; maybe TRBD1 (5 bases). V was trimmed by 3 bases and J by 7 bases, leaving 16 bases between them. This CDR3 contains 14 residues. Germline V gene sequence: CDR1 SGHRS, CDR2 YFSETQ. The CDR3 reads CASSWGKGYDEAFF. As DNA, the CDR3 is TGCGCCAGCAGCTGGGGTAAGGGGTACGATGAAGCTTTCTTT.

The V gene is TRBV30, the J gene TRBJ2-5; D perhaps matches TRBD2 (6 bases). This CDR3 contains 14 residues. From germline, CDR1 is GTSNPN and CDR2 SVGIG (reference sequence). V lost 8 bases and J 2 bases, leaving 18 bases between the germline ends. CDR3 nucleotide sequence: TGTGCCAGTAGTCCGCGGGCGGGGCAAGAGACCCAGTACTTC. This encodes CASSPRAGQETQYF.

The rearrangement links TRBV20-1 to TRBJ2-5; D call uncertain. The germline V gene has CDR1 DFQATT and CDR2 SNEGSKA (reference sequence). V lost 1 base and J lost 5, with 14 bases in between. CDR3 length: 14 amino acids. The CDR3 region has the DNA TGCAGTGCTAGAGCCCGAGGTGGGTACGAGACCCAGTACTTC. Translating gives CSARARGGYETQYF.

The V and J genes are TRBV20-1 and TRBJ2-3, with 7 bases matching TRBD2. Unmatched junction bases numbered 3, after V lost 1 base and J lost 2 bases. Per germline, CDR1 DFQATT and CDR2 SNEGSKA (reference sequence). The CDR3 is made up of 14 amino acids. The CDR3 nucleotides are TGCAGTGCTAGAGGCGGGAGTTTCACAGATACGCAGTATTTT. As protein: CSARGGSFTDTQYF.

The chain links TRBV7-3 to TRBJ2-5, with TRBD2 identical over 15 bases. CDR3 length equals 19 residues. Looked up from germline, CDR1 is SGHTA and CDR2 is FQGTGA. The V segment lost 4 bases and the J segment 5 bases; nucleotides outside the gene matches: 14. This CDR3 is CASSSTRGLAGGRGETQYF. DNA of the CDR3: TGTGCCAGCAGCTCAACCCGGGGACTAGCGGGAGGTCGAGGGGAGACCCAGTACTTC. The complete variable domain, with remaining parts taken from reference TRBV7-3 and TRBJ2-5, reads GAGVSQTPSNKVTEKGKYVELRCDPISGHTALYWYRQSLGQGPEFLIYFQGTGAADDSGLPNDRFFAVRPEGSVSTLKIQRTERGDSAVYLCASSSTRGLAGGRGETQYFGPGTRLLVL.

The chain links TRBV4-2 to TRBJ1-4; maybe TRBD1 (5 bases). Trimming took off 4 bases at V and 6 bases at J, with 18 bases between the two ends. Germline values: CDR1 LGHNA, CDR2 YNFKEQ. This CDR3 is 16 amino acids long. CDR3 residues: CASSPGPQGSDEKLFF. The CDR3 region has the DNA TGTGCCAGCAGCCCGGGACCGCAGGGCTCGGATGAAAAACTGTTTTTT.

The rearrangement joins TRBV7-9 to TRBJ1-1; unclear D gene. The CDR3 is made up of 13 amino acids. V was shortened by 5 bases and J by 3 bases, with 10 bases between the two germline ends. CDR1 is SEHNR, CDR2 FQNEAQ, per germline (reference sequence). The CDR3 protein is CASSLSLYTEAFF. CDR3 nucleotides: TGTGCCAGCAGCCTAAGCCTATACACTGAAGCTTTCTTT. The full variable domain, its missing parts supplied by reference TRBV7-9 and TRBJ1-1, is DTGVSQNPRHKITKRGQNVTFRCDPISEHNRLYWYRQTLGQGPEFLTYFQNEAQLEKSRLLSDRFSAERPKGSFSTLEIQRTEQGDSAMYLCASSLSLYTEAFFGQGTRLTVV.

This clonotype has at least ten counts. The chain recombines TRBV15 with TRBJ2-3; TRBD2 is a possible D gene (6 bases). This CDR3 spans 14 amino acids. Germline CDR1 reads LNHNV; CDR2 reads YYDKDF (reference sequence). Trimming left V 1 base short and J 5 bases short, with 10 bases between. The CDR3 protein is CATSRVGTGDTQYF. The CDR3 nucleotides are TGTGCCACCAGCAGAGTCGGGACTGGAGATACGCAGTATTTT.

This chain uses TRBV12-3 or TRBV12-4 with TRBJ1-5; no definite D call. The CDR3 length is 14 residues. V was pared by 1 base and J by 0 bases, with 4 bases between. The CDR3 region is CASSLGTSNQPQHF. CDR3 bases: TGTGCCAGCAGTTTAGGGACTAGCAATCAGCCCCAGCATTTT.

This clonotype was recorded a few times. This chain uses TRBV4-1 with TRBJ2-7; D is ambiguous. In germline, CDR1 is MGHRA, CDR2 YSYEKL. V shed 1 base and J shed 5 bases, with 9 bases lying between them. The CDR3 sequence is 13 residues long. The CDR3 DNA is TGCGCCAGCAGCCAAGGGTTTGGTGACGAGCAGTACTTC. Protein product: CASSQGFGDEQYF.

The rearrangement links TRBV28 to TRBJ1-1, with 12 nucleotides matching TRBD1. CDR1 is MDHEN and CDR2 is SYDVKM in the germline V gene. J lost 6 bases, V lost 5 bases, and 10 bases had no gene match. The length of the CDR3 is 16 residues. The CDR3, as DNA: TGTGCCAGCAGTGTCCCGGGACAGGGGGCAATCCCTGAAGCTTTCTTT. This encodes CASSVPGQGAIPEAFF. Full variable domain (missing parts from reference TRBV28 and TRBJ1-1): DVKVTQSSRYLVKRTGEKVFLECVQDMDHENMFWYRQDPGLGLRLIYFSYDVKMKEKGDIPEGYSVSREKKERFSLILESASTNQTSMYLCASSVPGQGAIPEAFFGQGTRLTVV.

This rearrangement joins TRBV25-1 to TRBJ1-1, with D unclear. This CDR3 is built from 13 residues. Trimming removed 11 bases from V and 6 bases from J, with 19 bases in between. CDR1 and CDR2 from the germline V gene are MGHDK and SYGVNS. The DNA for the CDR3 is TGTGCCGCGGGGATAGAGCGGTTCTCTGAAGCTTTCTTT. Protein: CAAGIERFSEAFF.

The CDR3 loop reads CASSAGRTGELFF. CDR3 coding DNA: TGTGCCAGCAGTGCAGGGAGAACCGGGGAGCTGTTTTTT. The chain joins TRBV6-1 to TRBJ2-2; D could derive from TRBD1 or TRBD2 (5 bases each). Germline lookup yields CDR1 MNHNS and CDR2 SASEGT. The CDR3 runs to 13 residues. Trimming stripped 4 bases from V and 5 bases from J, with 8 bases between.

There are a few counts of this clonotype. The CDR3 loop is CSVRTRTGDEAFF. The CDR3 DNA reads TGCAGCGTTAGGACACGGACAGGTGATGAAGCTTTCTTT. This sequence joins TRBV29-1 and TRBJ1-1; 7 nucleotides line up with TRBD1. Trimming at V came to 5 bases and at J to 7 bases, leaving 10 bases not matched to a gene. The CDR3 is made up of 13 amino acids. Germline-derived CDR1 and CDR2 are SQVTM and ANQGSEA.

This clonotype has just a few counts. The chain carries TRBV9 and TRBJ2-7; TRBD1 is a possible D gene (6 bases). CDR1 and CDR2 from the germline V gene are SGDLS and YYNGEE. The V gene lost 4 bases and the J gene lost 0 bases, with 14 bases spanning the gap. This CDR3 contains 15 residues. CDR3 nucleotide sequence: TGTGCCAGCAGCACCAGGGGCGAAAGCTCCTACGAGCAGTACTTC. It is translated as CASSTRGESSYEQYF.